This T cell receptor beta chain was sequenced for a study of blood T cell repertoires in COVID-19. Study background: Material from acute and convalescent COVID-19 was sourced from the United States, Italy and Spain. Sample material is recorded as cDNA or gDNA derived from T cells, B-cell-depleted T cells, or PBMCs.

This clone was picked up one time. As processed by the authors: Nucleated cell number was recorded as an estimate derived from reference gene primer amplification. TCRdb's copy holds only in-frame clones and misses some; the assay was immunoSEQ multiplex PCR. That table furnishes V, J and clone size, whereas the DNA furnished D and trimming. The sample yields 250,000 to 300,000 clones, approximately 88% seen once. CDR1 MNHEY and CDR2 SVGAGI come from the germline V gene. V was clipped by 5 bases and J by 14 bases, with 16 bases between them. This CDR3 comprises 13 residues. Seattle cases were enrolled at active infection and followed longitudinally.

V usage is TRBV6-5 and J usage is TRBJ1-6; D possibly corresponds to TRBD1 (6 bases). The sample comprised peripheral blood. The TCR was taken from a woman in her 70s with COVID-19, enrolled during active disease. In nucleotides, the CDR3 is TGTGCCAGCAGTCTAGGGGGGGACTCTGCCCTCCACTTT. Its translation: CASSLGGDSALHF.